These 6 T cell receptor beta chains share one sample of origin, sequenced in a study of identical twins. TCRdb called the 5' RACE reads again in MiXCR, with one record for every CDR3 protein. The table shows fewer than 800,000 distinct CDR3 sequences, with under 8.5% occurring only once. This sample was also put to use in a study of yellow fever vaccine responses in identical twins.

Sequencing used PBMCs. The receptors stem from a woman aged 18 to 35 in good health.

This clonotype was found many times. V gene TRBV28 combines with J gene TRBJ1-1; TRBD1 is a possible D gene (5 bases). The ends were cut back, 8 bases at V and 2 bases at J, with 24 bases in the middle. The CDR3 is 17 amino acids. Germline CDR1 MDHEN, CDR2 SYDVKM. CDR3 amino acids: CASSRLGGWGTNTEAFF. CDR3 in DNA: TGTGCCAGCTCCCGCCTGGGGGGGTGGGGGACCAACACTGAAGCTTTCTTT.

The chain uses TRBV23-1 and TRBJ2-5; 7 positions match TRBD1. TRBV23-1 is classed as an ORF, of uncertain function. With V trimmed by 6 bases and J by 5 bases, 9 bases remained unmatched. The CDR3 runs to 14 residues. CDR3 amino acids: CASRSQGPGETQYF. The DNA of the CDR3 is TGCGCCAGCAGATCACAGGGGCCCGGGGAGACCCAGTACTTC.

The CDR3 bases are TGCGCCAGCAGCCAAGCCTGGACAGGGACCCTCTATGGCTACACCTTC. Amino acids: CASSQAWTGTLYGYTF. This chain connects TRBV4-1 to TRBJ1-2; the match to TRBD1 covers 8 bases. The CDR3 runs to 16 residues. Germline assignment: CDR1 MGHRA and CDR2 YSYEKL. V gave up 1 base and J gave up 4 bases; unmatched junction bases: 8.

This clonotype occurred many times. The chain carries TRBV12-3 or TRBV12-4 and TRBJ2-3; 7 bases map to TRBD2. The CDR3 has 15 residues. The V segment lost 8 bases and the J segment 0 bases; nucleotides outside the gene matches: 8. The CDR3 spells CASGTTSKSTDTQYF. CDR3 nucleotide sequence: TGTGCCAGCGGGACGACTAGCAAGAGCACAGATACGCAGTATTTT.

This clonotype was seen ten or more times. The chain couples TRBV27 to TRBJ2-2; unclear D gene. V shed 2 bases and J shed 6 bases, with 7 bases lying between them. The germline CDR1 and CDR2 sequences are MNHEY and SMNVEV (reference sequence). CDR3 length equals 13 residues. The CDR3 nucleotides read TGTGCCAGCAGTTTAAAGTTTGCCGGGGAGCTGTTTTTT. It encodes CASSLKFAGELFF.

This clonotype was recorded many times. The V and J genes are TRBV11-2 and TRBJ1-2, with D perhaps matching TRBD1 (5 bases). CDR1 and CDR2 from the germline V gene are SGHAT and FQNNGV. V lost 5 bases and J 4 bases, leaving 20 bases between the germline ends. The CDR3 contains 16 residues. CDR3 bases: TGTGCCAGCAGCCCTCTCTCGACAGCCTCTTCCTATGGCTACACCTTC. Its translation: CASSPLSTASSYGYTF.